This paragraph reports one T cell receptor (beta chain). The antigen is undetermined. From germline, CDR1 is SGHRS and CDR2 YFSETQ. There are 12 residues in the CDR3. The V gene lost 0 bases and the J gene lost 5 bases, with 6 bases spanning the gap. The source of the sample is a study of OX40 agonist ivuxolimab in advanced cancers. Study in general: There were three patients with partial responses, one having hepatocellular carcinoma and two cutaneous melanoma. The study's findings and limits: Among the lowest peripheral clonal expansion occurred in 0.1-3.0 mg/kg partial responders. On average, a greater number of expanded clones characterised CD8+ T cells relative to CD4+. Clonal expansion by week 6 occurred in CD4+ and CD8+ blood T cells (at 0.1 to 3.0 mg/kg).

Using immunoSEQ multiplex PCR, the repertoire was profiled, and TCRdb retains in-frame clones only, with some absent. This table holds about 41,000 clones, approximately 89% found once. The TCR comes from an adult with an advanced solid tumor such as melanoma, head and neck, liver or kidney cancer. This chain links TRBV5-1 with TRBJ2-7; the D is unclear. The material was CD4+ or CD8+ T cells sorted from blood, obtained in a trial of the OX40 agonist ivuxolimab. In DNA form, the CDR3 reads TGCGCCAGCAGCTTGGTCATCAACGAGCAGTACTTC. Translating gives CASSLVINEQYF.